One sample yielded the 6 T cell receptor beta chains listed below, sequenced in a study of molecular identifiers for immune sequencing clone quantification (dated 2018 in TCRdb). Receptor libraries were prepared by PCR. Sequencer: NextSeq 500. The public reads were reanalyzed by TCRdb: fastp trimming at Q25, MiXCR alignment, in-frame beta chains only. Rows matching on CDR3 protein sequence are summarized as one entry with the most common DNA and genes. Present in this sample are about 510,000 distinct CDR3 sequences, about 25% of which were seen just once. The ten largest clones capture just over 0.75% of the sample. The sequencing sample was made of naive CD8+ T cells from blood, with Jurkat cell RNA spiked in. Taken with the paper, the label for cell subset or site translates to: FACS-sorted CD8+CD4-CCR7+CD45RA+ naive T cells. These receptors all come from a human donor in good health. Some libraries in this study had Jurkat cell RNA spiked in.

This clonotype was counted at least ten times. The V gene is TRBV7-2, the J gene TRBJ2-3, with TRBD2 matching 10 bases. The trim removed 1 base at V and 0 bases at J, leaving 10 bases unmatched. Germline V gene lookup returns CDR1 SGHTA and CDR2 FQGNSA. This CDR3 has 19 amino acids. The CDR3 protein is CASSLGLAGVLPSTDTQYF. Here the CDR3 DNA reads TGTGCCAGCAGCTTAGGGCTAGCGGGGGTTCTCCCTAGCACAGATACGCAGTATTTT.

The rearrangement joins TRBV6-5 to TRBJ2-5; either TRBD1 or TRBD2 may fit D (6 bases each). This CDR3 comprises 18 residues. Trimming cost V 2 bases and J 2 bases, with 21 bases left between them. CDR1 MNHEY and CDR2 SVGAGI come from the germline V gene. The CDR3 sequence is CASSYGRGRGSKQETQYF. CDR3 bases: TGTGCCAGCAGTTACGGCCGGGGGCGAGGGTCCAAACAAGAGACCCAGTACTTC.

The chain joins TRBV2 to TRBJ2-7; 10 nucleotides agree with TRBD2. CDR3 length equals 15 residues. Germline CDR1 SNHLY, CDR2 FYNNEI. V trimming: 8 bases; J trimming: 0 bases; junction bases outside the gene matches: 7. The CDR3 is CASLPSSGSSYEQYF. In nucleotides, the CDR3 is TGTGCCAGCCTACCATCTAGCGGGAGCTCCTACGAGCAGTACTTC. The full variable domain, rest sourced from reference TRBV2 and TRBJ2-7, is EPEVTQTPSHQVTQMGQEVILRCVPISNHLYFYWYRQILGQKVEFLVSFYNNEISEKSEIFDDQFSVERPDGSNFTLKIRSTKLEDSAMYFCASLPSSGSSYEQYFGPGTRLTVT.

Turning to this clonotype: This clone may be a read error of a much larger clone one base away. This rearrangement joins TRBV7-9 to TRBJ1-5, with TRBD1 matching over 9 bases. Germline values: CDR1 SEHNR, CDR2 FQNEAQ (reference sequence). The CDR3 runs to 17 residues. The CDR3 region is CASSLAEGQGPGQPQRF. CDR3 in DNA: TGTGCCAGCAGCTTAGCTGAGGGACAGGGCCCAGGACAGCCCCAGCGTTTT.

The rearrangement joins TRBV7-9 to TRBJ2-6, with D perhaps TRBD2 (7 bases). Trimming took 5 bases from V and 0 from J, leaving 14 bases between them. Germline-derived CDR1 and CDR2 are SEHNR and FQNEAQ (reference sequence). CDR3 length equals 17 residues. The CDR3 DNA follows: TGTGCCAGCAGCGGGGGGGCGGGGATCTCTGGGGCCAACGTCCTGACTTTC. Residues: CASSGGAGISGANVLTF. Filled out from reference TRBV7-9 and TRBJ2-6, the complete variable domain reads DTGVSQNPRHKITKRGQNVTFRCDPISEHNRLYWYRQTLGQGPEFLTYFQNEAQLEKSRLLSDRFSAERPKGSFSTLEIQRTEQGDSAMYLCASSGGAGISGANVLTFGAGSRLTVL.

Concerning this clonotype itself: A read error may be the cause here, since a much bigger clone is one base away. J is TRBJ2-7 and V is TRBV12-5; D gene unclear. Trimming left V 7 bases short and J 2 bases short, with 12 bases between. The germline CDR1 and CDR2 sequences are LGHNT and FRNRAP. This CDR3 comprises 13 residues. CDR3 in DNA: TGTGCTAGTGCCTGGGGTACCCCCTACGAGCAGTACTTC. Protein sequence: CASAWGTPYEQYF.